These 30 T cell receptor beta chains came from one sample sequenced in a study of T cells in Graves' hyperthyroidism and ophthalmopathy (dated by TCRdb to between 2018 and 2020). The library was built by means of multiplex PCR. The reads were generated on an Illumina HiSeq 2000. The TCR beta CDR3 regions were amplified from the RNA transcripts. For the first round of RT-PCR on the TCR CDR3, the HTBI primer set was used together with the Qiagen OneStep RT-PCR kit. TCRdb trimmed the raw reads at Q25, called clones with MiXCR and kept productive beta chains. Records with the same CDR3 protein are collapsed into one entry carrying the most frequent genes and DNA. Present in this sample are roughly 700,000 distinct CDR3 sequences, 12% to 15% of which were seen just once. The top ten constitute roughly 10% of the sample. Sequenced sample: blood. Source of these receptors: a woman between 18 and 29 years old with Graves' hyperthyroidism.

In regard to this clonotype: A read error may be the cause here, since a much bigger clone is one base away. The CDR3: CASSLDGTSGGLEQYF. In nucleotides, the CDR3 is TGTGCCAGCAGCTTGGACGGGACTAGCGGTGGGTTGGAGCAGTACTTC. The V call is TRBV7-3, the J call TRBJ2-7, with TRBD2 identical over 11 bases. The trim removed 3 bases at V and 7 bases at J, leaving 11 bases unmatched. The CDR3 covers 16 residues. Germline lookup yields CDR1 SGHTA and CDR2 FQGTGA.

Ten or more counts support this clonotype. This sequence joins TRBV20-1 and TRBJ2-5; 11 bases line up with TRBD2. Unmatched junction bases numbered 2, after V lost 4 bases and J lost 1 base. The length of the CDR3 is 14 residues. In germline, CDR1 is DFQATT, CDR2 SNEGSKA (reference sequence). CDR3 coding DNA: TGCAGTGCTACCGGGACTAGCGGCCAAGAGACCCAGTACTTC. Translated: CSATGTSGQETQYF.

This clonotype was counted a few times. This sequence joins TRBV4-1 and TRBJ1-2; D is unresolved. Germline V CDR1 and CDR2: MGHRA, YSYEKL. V was clipped by 3 bases and J by 7 bases, with 9 bases between them. The CDR3 is 12 residues long. The CDR3 loop reads CASSQEAGGYTF. The CDR3 bases are TGCGCCAGCAGCCAGGAGGCTGGTGGCTACACCTTC.

The chain carries TRBV6-1 and TRBJ2-1, with 8 bases matching TRBD2. With V trimmed by 5 bases and J by 6 bases, 12 bases remained unmatched. The CDR3 extends over 16 amino acids. The germline CDR1 and CDR2 sequences are MNHNS and SASEGT. This CDR3 is CASSPKTSVPPNEQFF. CDR3 coding DNA: TGTGCCAGCAGTCCTAAGACTAGCGTCCCTCCCAATGAGCAGTTCTTC.

This clonotype was counted many times. The chain joins TRBV28 to TRBJ1-2; a possible D gene is TRBD1 (5 bases). V was shortened by 9 bases and J by 5 bases, with 13 bases between the two germline ends. Per germline, CDR1 MDHEN and CDR2 SYDVKM. This CDR3 has 12 amino acids. The CDR3 coding sequence is TGTGCCAGTCGGGGCAGTGTTTATGGCTACACCTTC. Translating it yields CASRGSVYGYTF.

There are a few counts of this clonotype. The chain links TRBV7-2 to TRBJ2-2; 9 positions agree with TRBD1. The CDR3 sequence is 18 residues long. V lost 5 bases to trimming and J lost 5 bases; unmatched junction nucleotides: 15. The germline V gene has CDR1 SGHTA and CDR2 FQGNSA. The CDR3 coding sequence is TGTGCCAGCAGCACCGGTGGGGGGACAGGGCGGAGGACCGGGGAGCTGTTTTTT. It specifies CASSTGGGTGRRTGELFF.

This clonotype was seen ten or more times. V and J are TRBV24-1 and TRBJ2-5, with D possibly being TRBD2 (6 bases). Trimming cost V 7 bases and J 0 bases, with 11 bases left between them. The CDR3 is 14 residues long. Germline V gene data show CDR1 as KGHDR and CDR2 as SFDVKD. As DNA, the CDR3 is TGTGCCACCAGGGCACGGGACTACCAAGAGACCCAGTACTTC. Residues: CATRARDYQETQYF.

This clonotype was recorded at least ten times. The rearrangement joins TRBV6-1 to TRBJ2-7; tentatively, D is TRBD2 (5 bases). With 6 bases removed from V and 3 bases from J, the gap between germline ends came to 9 bases. The CDR3 is 12 amino acids. Per the germline V gene, CDR1 is MNHNS and CDR2 is SASEGT. The CDR3 nucleotides read TGTGCCAGCAGGAGCGGATTCTACGAGCAGTACTTC. Translating it yields CASRSGFYEQYF.

This clonotype was picked up one time. The rearrangement joins TRBV5-1 to TRBJ2-7, with D perhaps TRBD2 (5 bases). This CDR3 comprises 15 residues. V dropped 0 bases and J dropped 7 bases, with 17 bases sitting between them. Per the germline V gene, CDR1 is SGHRS and CDR2 is YFSETQ. CDR3 DNA: TGCGCCAGCAGCTTGGTACTGGGCACCGGACTGGAGCAGTACTTC. The encoded protein is CASSLVLGTGLEQYF.

The table lists this clonotype with a few counts. This chain links TRBV20-1 with TRBJ2-1; perhaps TRBD2 as D (6 bases). CDR1 and CDR2 (germline): DFQATT, SNEGSKA (reference sequence). CDR3 length: 14 amino acids. Trimming removed 3 bases from V and 4 bases from J, with 13 bases in between. The DNA of the CDR3 is TGCAGTGCTAGGGGTGGGAGGCTTTACAATGAGCAGTTCTTC. Its translation is CSARGGRLYNEQFF.

This clonotype was seen many times. The gene calls are TRBV20-1 and TRBJ1-1; D is possibly TRBD1 (5 bases). Germline lookup yields CDR1 DFQATT and CDR2 SNEGSKA (reference sequence). V was cut by 0 bases and J by 3 bases, with 11 bases left in between. There are 14 residues in the CDR3. The CDR3 is CSARDNSGDTEAFF. CDR3 coding DNA: TGCAGTGCTAGAGATAATTCGGGGGACACTGAAGCTTTCTTT.

This clonotype was counted at least ten times. This chain connects TRBV6-6 to TRBJ2-3; possible D gene TRBD1, 7 bases. Germline lookup yields CDR1 MNHNY and CDR2 SVGAGI (reference sequence). This CDR3 spans 16 amino acids. V lost 2 bases to trimming and J lost 3 bases, with 15 bases between them. The CDR3 loop is CASSYRLTGTTDTQYF. The CDR3 DNA is TGTGCCAGCAGTTACAGGTTGACAGGGACTACAGATACGCAGTATTTT.

At least ten counts were recorded for this clonotype. The chain couples TRBV7-2 to TRBJ2-7, with TRBD1 identical over 11 bases. The CDR3 is made up of 15 amino acids. J lost 2 bases, V lost 4 bases, and 4 bases had no gene match. The germline CDR1 and CDR2 sequences are SGHTA and FQGNSA. CDR3 in DNA: TGTGCCAGCAGCTCGGGACAGGGGGTCGCCTACGAGCAGTACTTC. It is translated as CASSSGQGVAYEQYF.

The table lists this clonotype with many counts. This chain links TRBV12-3 or TRBV12-4 with TRBJ1-2; D perhaps matches TRBD1 (6 bases). The CDR3 has 15 amino acids. Deletions cut 3 bases from V and 8 bases from J, with 19 bases between. This chain's CDR3 is CASSFSGQGHWGYTF. CDR3 DNA: TGTGCCAGCAGTTTTTCGGGACAAGGTCACTGGGGCTACACCTTC.

This clonotype was seen ten or more times. The chain recombines TRBV27 with TRBJ2-1; D not certain. Germline V CDR1 and CDR2: MNHEY, SMNVEV (reference sequence). V dropped 4 bases and J dropped 0 bases, with 13 bases sitting between them. This CDR3 contains 16 residues. CDR3 nucleotides: TGTGCCAGCAGTTCATGGAACAACCGCTCCTACAATGAGCAGTTCTTC. Its translation: CASSSWNNRSYNEQFF.

The V call is TRBV7-9, the J call TRBJ2-7; D gene uncertain. CDR1 and CDR2 from the germline V gene are SEHNR and FQNEAQ (reference sequence). This CDR3 has 13 residues. V gave up 5 bases and J gave up 0 bases, with 8 bases separating them. CDR3 in DNA: TGTGCCAGCAGCCCCGAGGCCTCCTACGAGCAGTACTTC. Translation: CASSPEASYEQYF.

The chain links TRBV2 to TRBJ2-2, with 11 bases lining up with TRBD2. Germline lookup yields CDR1 SNHLY and CDR2 FYNNEI. The CDR3 spans 17 residues. The ends lost 7 bases at V and 2 bases at J; junction bases unmatched: 9. The CDR3 DNA follows: TGTGCCAGCAAGCGACATACTAGCGGGAGTAACACCGGGGAGCTGTTTTTT. This gives the protein CASKRHTSGSNTGELFF.

Ten or more counts support this clonotype. The rearrangement joins TRBV20-1 to TRBJ1-2; 7 nucleotides align to TRBD1. J was trimmed by 7 bases and V by 1 base; bases with no gene match: 12. The CDR3 covers 15 residues. Germline CDR1 DFQATT, CDR2 SNEGSKA (reference sequence). This CDR3 is CSARVVGQGETGYTF. The CDR3 DNA follows: TGCAGTGCTAGAGTTGTAGGGCAGGGGGAAACTGGCTACACCTTC.

The CDR3 spells CASRPAQGKNSPLHF. The CDR3 coding sequence is TGTGCCAGCCGTCCCGCCCAGGGGAAGAATTCACCCCTCCACTTT. V and J are TRBV27 and TRBJ1-6, with a tentative D call TRBD1 (6 bases). Between the trimmed V and J ends, which lost 8 bases and 7 bases, there was a span of 18 bases. CDR1 and CDR2 from the germline V gene are MNHEY and SMNVEV (reference sequence). The CDR3 is 15 residues long.

This clonotype has just one count. The rearrangement links TRBV13 to TRBJ2-1; TRBD2 aligns across 8 bases. Losses at the gene ends were 3 bases for V and 4 bases for J; bases not matched to a gene: 8. Germline CDR1 is PRHDT and CDR2 is FYEKMQ (reference sequence). The CDR3 spans 16 residues. The CDR3 spells CASSFPSGGVYNEQFF. As DNA, the CDR3 is TGTGCCAGCAGCTTCCCTTCGGGGGGGGTTTACAATGAGCAGTTCTTC.

The chain links TRBV27 to TRBJ2-3, with TRBD1 matching 10 bases. Per germline, CDR1 MNHEY and CDR2 SMNVEV (reference sequence). With V trimmed by 5 bases and J by 3 bases, 8 bases remained unmatched. This CDR3 contains 16 residues. This chain's CDR3 is CASSPGQGVYTDTQYF. The DNA for the CDR3 is TGTGCCAGCAGTCCAGGACAGGGGGTTTATACAGATACGCAGTATTTT.

The genes are TRBV15 and TRBJ2-2, with D uncertain. This CDR3 region has 14 residues. From germline, CDR1 is LNHNV and CDR2 YYDKDF (reference sequence). Trimming stripped 5 bases from V and 2 bases from J, with 9 bases between. CDR3 DNA: TGTGCCACCAGCTCCGGACCAAACACCGGGGAGCTGTTTTTT. Its translation: CATSSGPNTGELFF.

The table lists this clonotype with many counts. The chain recombines TRBV20-1 with TRBJ1-5; TRBD1 matches at 7 bases. Trimming took 3 bases from V and 3 from J; bases not matched to a gene: 5. The V gene's germline CDR1 is DFQATT and CDR2 SNEGSKA (reference sequence). CDR3 size: 14 residues. The CDR3, as DNA: TGCAGTGCTAGCGAGACAGGGATCAATCAGCCCCAGCATTTT. This codes for CSASETGINQPQHF.

J is TRBJ2-3 and V is TRBV20-1, with 10 bases that match TRBD2. V lost 2 bases, J lost 10 bases, and 6 bases stayed unmatched. The CDR3 covers 13 residues. Germline V gene data show CDR1 as DFQATT and CDR2 as SNEGSKA (reference sequence). CDR3 loop: CSARLAGVGSQYF. In DNA, the CDR3 is TGCAGTGCTAGACTAGCGGGAGTCGGATCGCAGTATTTT.

This clonotype was observed a few times. The V and J genes are TRBV5-4 and TRBJ2-7; 9 bases are shared with TRBD1. The germline V gene has CDR1 SGHNT and CDR2 YYREEE (reference sequence). The V and J ends lost 4 bases and 4 bases, in that order; junction bases with no gene match: 9. CDR3 length: 15 residues. In DNA form, the CDR3 reads TGTGCCAGCAGCCCTACACCGGGACAGGGATACGAGCAGTACTTC. Translation gives CASSPTPGQGYEQYF.

This chain uses TRBV9 with TRBJ2-2, with TRBD2 matching 10 bases. V shed 3 bases, J shed 2 bases, and the junction held 10 bases outside the gene matches. CDR1 and CDR2 from the germline V gene are SGDLS and YYNGEE. This CDR3 comprises 18 residues. The CDR3 nucleotides read TGTGCCAGCAGCGCCGAACTAGCGGGAAGGATCAACACCGGGGAGCTGTTTTTT. It is translated as CASSAELAGRINTGELFF.

This clonotype was counted at least ten times. CDR3 sequence: CASSSRTGLNSPLHF. The DNA of the CDR3 is TGTGCCAGCAGTTCCCGGACAGGTTTGAATTCACCCCTCCACTTT. The genes are TRBV28 and TRBJ1-6, with 7 bases identical to TRBD1. V shed 4 bases, J shed 7 bases, and the junction held 7 bases outside the gene matches. Germline CDR1 is MDHEN and CDR2 is SYDVKM. The CDR3 is 15 residues long.

CDR3 loop: CASSQDWRAGEQYF. CDR3 nucleotide sequence: TGCGCCAGCAGCCAAGATTGGAGGGCGGGCGAGCAGTACTTC. This sequence joins TRBV4-1 and TRBJ2-7, with a possible D match to TRBD2 (6 bases). The germline V and J ends were trimmed by 0 bases and 6 bases, with 12 bases remaining between them. The germline V gene encodes CDR1 MGHRA and CDR2 YSYEKL. This CDR3 contains 14 residues.

The table lists this clonotype with a few counts. This chain uses TRBV7-2 with TRBJ2-3, with D uncertain. CDR1 is SGHTA, CDR2 FQGNSA, per germline. The CDR3 runs to 12 residues. V was cut by 1 base and J by 11 bases, with 10 bases left in between. The CDR3 sequence is CASSLDRVRQYF. CDR3 sequence (DNA): TGTGCCAGCAGCTTAGACCGGGTGAGGCAGTATTTT. The complete variable domain, with remaining parts taken from reference TRBV7-2 and TRBJ2-3, reads GAGVSQSPSNKVTEKGKDVELRCDPISGHTALYWYRQSLGQGLEFLIYFQGNSAPDKSGLPSDRFSAERTGGSVSTLTIQRTQQEDSAVYLCASSLDRVRQYFGPGTRLTVL.

In its sample, this clonotype was seen many times. This chain connects TRBV11-2 to TRBJ2-1; tentative D call: TRBD2 (6 bases). V lost 1 base, J lost 0 bases, and 13 bases lay in between. CDR1 and CDR2 from the germline V gene are SGHAT and FQNNGV. The length of the CDR3 is 17 residues. The CDR3 DNA sequence: TGTGCCAGCAGCTTAGTTTGGACTACAGGCTCCTACAATGAGCAGTTCTTC. This translates into CASSLVWTTGSYNEQFF.